This T cell receptor (beta chain) was retrieved from a study of cytomegalovirus exposure and HLA in healthy donors. Study-wide points: Most observed TCR sequences were rare, whereas some public TCRs were detected in many donors.

Germline assignment: CDR1 SQVTM and CDR2 ANQGSEA. J gave up 5 bases and V 6 bases, and 8 bases lay outside the gene matches. The CDR3 is 13 residues long. Notes on this clone: Its target is not known.

Sequencing was performed with immunoSEQ multiplex PCR; in TCRdb, only in-frame clones are kept and a portion is missing. The sample includes approximately 98,000 clones, around 95% seen only once; the top ten take approximately 0.67%. This TCR was recovered from a woman between 18 and 30 years old in good health and CMV-seronegative. V is TRBV29-1 and J is TRBJ1-1, with TRBD1 matching over 8 bases. Specimen: PBMCs. Here the CDR3 reads CSVEPRGRTEAFF. The DNA for the CDR3 is TGCAGCGTGGAACCCAGGGGGCGTACTGAAGCTTTCTTT.